This TCR beta chain appears in the sequencing data of a study of cytomegalovirus exposure and HLA in healthy donors. Points from the study as a whole: Excluded were some V segments that proved indistinguishable, including TRBV6-2 and TRBV6-3.

Germline V gene sequence: CDR1 LNHNV, CDR2 YYDKDF (reference sequence). The CDR3 loop spans 15 amino acids. Trimming cost V 0 bases and J 7 bases; bases outside gene matches: 4. A note on this clone: Its antigen remains unknown.

PCR employed 60 Vbeta and 13 Jbeta primers. Some clones are missing from TCRdb's copy, which holds only in-frame ones; the method was immunoSEQ multiplex PCR. Of 95,000 to 150,000 clones listed, around 69% are singletons. The sequenced material came from PBMCs. V gene TRBV15 combines with J gene TRBJ2-1, with 9 bases aligning to TRBD2. The source of this sequence is a woman between 40 and 50 years old in good health and CMV-seropositive. CDR3 loop: CATSREGLAGNEQFF. CDR3 nucleotide sequence: TGTGCCACCAGCAGAGAGGGGCTAGCGGGGAATGAGCAGTTCTTC.